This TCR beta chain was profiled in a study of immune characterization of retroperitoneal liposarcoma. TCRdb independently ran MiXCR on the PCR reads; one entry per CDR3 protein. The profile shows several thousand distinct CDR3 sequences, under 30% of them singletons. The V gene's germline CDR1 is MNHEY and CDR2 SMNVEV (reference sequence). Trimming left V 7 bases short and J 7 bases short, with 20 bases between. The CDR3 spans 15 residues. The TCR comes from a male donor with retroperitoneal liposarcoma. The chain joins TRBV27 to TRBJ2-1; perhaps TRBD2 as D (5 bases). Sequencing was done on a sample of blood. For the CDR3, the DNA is TGTGCCAGCAAAAGGGCGCCCGGGGAGTCAAATGAGCAGTTCTTC. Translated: CASKRAPGESNEQFF.